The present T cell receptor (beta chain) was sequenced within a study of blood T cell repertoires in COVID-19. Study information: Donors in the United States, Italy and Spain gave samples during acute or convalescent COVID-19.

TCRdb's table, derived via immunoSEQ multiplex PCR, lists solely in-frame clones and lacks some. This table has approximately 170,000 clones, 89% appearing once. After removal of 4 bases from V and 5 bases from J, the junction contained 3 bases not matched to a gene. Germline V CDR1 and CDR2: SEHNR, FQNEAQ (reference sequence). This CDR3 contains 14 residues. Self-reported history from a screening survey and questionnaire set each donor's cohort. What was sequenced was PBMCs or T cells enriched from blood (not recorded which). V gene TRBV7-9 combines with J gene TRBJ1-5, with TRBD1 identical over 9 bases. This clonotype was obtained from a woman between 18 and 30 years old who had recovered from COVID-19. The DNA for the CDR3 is TGTGCCAGCAGCTCCTGGGACAGGGATCAGCCCCAGCATTTT. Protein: CASSSWDRDQPQHF.